A selection of T cell receptor beta chains follows, all from one sample in a study of T cell responses to AZD1222 COVID-19 vaccine. Generated by immunoSEQ multiplex PCR, the TCRdb table keeps only in-frame clones and is missing some. The sample includes more than 90,000 clones, approximately 84% of them seen just once. The material was peripheral blood, obtained 28 days after the second AZD1222 dose. The receptors derive from an adult who received the AZD1222 COVID-19 vaccine. The CDR3 runs from the conserved cysteine through the conserved F or W. The D gene is left open where the match is weak. Size tells how often a clone was seen (once, few, many) or the class of an expanded clone, and some rows leave it out.

D	size	J	V	DNA	CDR3
TRBD1	.	TRBJ1-5	TRBV5-6	TGTGCCAGCAGCTTGGGGTGGACAGGGACAAATCAGCCCCAGCATTTT	CASSLGWTGTNQPQHF
TRBD1	.	TRBJ1-6	TRBV3-1/TRBV3-2	TGTGCCAGCAGCCAAGAGGCGACAGGGGGAAATTCACCCCTCCACTTT	CASSQEATGGNSPLHF
.	.	TRBJ1-1	TRBV23-1	TGCGCCAGCAGTCGAACCGGACAGTCTGAAGCTTTCTTT	CASSRTGQSEAFF
TRBD1	once	TRBJ2-2	TRBV19	TGTGCCAGTAGTCCCTCGACAGGGCAGACCGGGGAGCTGTTTTTT	CASSPSTGQTGELFF
.	.	TRBJ2-5	TRBV12-1	TGTGCCAGCAGCTTCGTACTAGCGGGAGGGAACCAAGAGACCCAGTACTTC	CASSFVLAGGNQETQYF
.	.	TRBJ1-1	TRBV10-3	TGTGCCATCAGTGAGGAAGTGATTTGGAACACTGAAGCTTTCTTT	CAISEEVIWNTEAFF
.	.	TRBJ1-5	TRBV11-2	TGTGCCAGCAGCCCCGGGACCCATCAGCCCCAGCATTTT	CASSPGTHQPQHF
TRBD1	.	TRBJ1-1	TRBV27	TGTGCCAGCAGCCCGGGACAGTACACTGAAGCTTTCTTT	CASSPGQYTEAFF
.	once	TRBJ1-2	TRBV6-5	TGTGCCAGCGAGGGGGAAGGGGTTGGCTACACCTTC	CASEGEGVGYTF
.	.	TRBJ1-2	TRBV7-2	TGTGCCAGCAGCTTAGCCACCACTATACGAGGCTACACCTTC	CASSLATTIRGYTF
TRBD1	.	TRBJ2-7	TRBV7-9	TGTGCCAGCAGCCCTTCCGCGACAGGGGTCGAGCAGTACTTC	CASSPSATGVEQYF
.	.	TRBJ1-3	TRBV9	TGTGCCAGCAGCCCCCCCTTTGGGGCTACAGTGGGAAACACCATATATTTT	CASSPPFGATVGNTIYF
TRBD2	.	TRBJ2-7	TRBV18	TGTGCCAGCTCACCCACGGGGGAGCGGGGGGTATACGAGCAGTACTTC	CASSPTGERGVYEQYF
.	.	TRBJ1-3	TRBV18	TGTGCCAGCTCACCGGGGGGAGCCGGAAACACCATATATTTT	CASSPGGAGNTIYF
TRBD2	.	TRBJ2-3	TRBV10-3	TGTGCCATCAGTGACCCACCGGGACTAGAGACAGATACGCAGTATTTT	CAISDPPGLETDTQYF
.	.	TRBJ1-2	TRBV16	TGTGCCAGCAGCTCGGACCACAACTATGGCTACACCTTC	CASSSDHNYGYTF
TRBD1	.	TRBJ1-3	TRBV5-1	TGCGCCAGCAGCTTTAACACAGGGGACTCTGGAAACACCATATATTTT	CASSFNTGDSGNTIYF
.	.	TRBJ2-2	TRBV7-6	TGTGCCAGCAGCCCACAGGGAGCGAACACCGGGGAGCTGTTTTTT	CASSPQGANTGELFF
.	.	TRBJ1-5	TRBV6-6	TGTGCCAGCAGCCCCCCCTCGGGGAGTGCTCAGCCCCAGCATTTT	CASSPPSGSAQPQHF
TRBD1	.	TRBJ1-6	TRBV9	TGTGCCAGCAGCGCGGGACAGGGAAAAAATTCACCCCTCCACTTT	CASSAGQGKNSPLHF
.	.	TRBJ2-5	TRBV11-2	TGTGCCAGCAGCTCCGGACTACAAGAGACCCAGTACTTC	CASSSGLQETQYF
TRBD2	.	TRBJ2-3	TRBV10-1	TGCGCCAGCAGTCAGCGGGAGTGCGTTGCAGATACGCAGTATTTT	CASSQRECVADTQYF
TRBD1	few	TRBJ2-7	TRBV5-1	TGCGCCAGCAGCTTGGACGAGGACAGGGTCGACGAGCAGTACTTC	CASSLDEDRVDEQYF
.	few	TRBJ2-7	TRBV11-2	TGTGCCAGCAGCCACGGACAGTACGAGCAGTACTTC	CASSHGQYEQYF
.	.	TRBJ2-7	TRBV20-1	TGCAGTGCTAGTCTGGGGTTCTCCTACGAGCAGTACTTC	CSASLGFSYEQYF
.	.	TRBJ2-6	TRBV2	TGTGCCAGCGGTAGACACTGGCCGATGCCTGGGGCCAACGTCCTGACTTTC	CASGRHWPMPGANVLTF
TRBD1	.	TRBJ1-5	TRBV7-8	TGTGCCAGCAGCTCACGACAGGGAGGTCAGCCCCAGCATTTT	CASSSRQGGQPQHF